In its sample, the clone carrying this TCR beta chain is medium-sized. TCRdb reprocessed the RT-PCR reads with MiXCR, giving one entry per CDR3 protein. Among about 3,200 distinct CDR3 sequences listed, more than 7.5% were seen once. These data come from a study of immune reconstitution after stem cell transplant in scleroderma. V shed 4 bases, J shed 3 bases, and the junction held 6 bases outside the gene matches. The germline V gene has CDR1 SGHNT and CDR2 YYREEE (reference sequence). The CDR3 runs to 15 residues. The sequence came from a female donor with systemic sclerosis. Sampling was carried out before or after autologous hematopoietic stem cell transplantation (not recorded which). The genes are TRBV5-4 and TRBJ2-1; 8 bases match TRBD2. The CDR3 reads CASSTSGTSYNEQFF. The CDR3, as DNA: TGTGCCAGCAGCACCTCCGGGACTAGCTACAATGAGCAGTTCTTC.